These T cell receptor beta chains were read from a single sample in a study of identical twins. In TCRdb, the 5' RACE reads were re-called with MiXCR into one record per CDR3 protein. The sample lists 450,000 or so distinct CDR3 sequences, 24% occurring once. Separately, the same data were catalogued under a study of T cells expressing NK-cell markers.

Sequenced sample: CD4+ T cells sorted from blood. The receptors stem from a woman aged 18-29 years in good health. Each CDR3 is given with its conserved first and last residue. A D gene is named only where the DNA matches it firmly. For some rows the clone size is stated as once, few or many, or as a class when expanded; others skip it.

clone_size j_call d_call v_call cdr3_nt cdr3_aa
. TRBJ2-2 . TRBV5-1 TGCGCCAGCAGCTTGGGTCGGGGGAACGCCGGGGAGCTGTTTTTT CASSLGRGNAGELFF
few TRBJ1-1 TRBD1 TRBV3-1 TGTGCCAGCAGCCTGGGACAGGTCGGCACTGAAGCTTTCTTT CASSLGQVGTEAFF
. TRBJ2-1 . TRBV12-5 TGTGCTAGTGCCTCACCCGGGGGCCGTGTTCAGTTCTTC CASASPGGRVQFF
. TRBJ1-2 TRBD1 TRBV20-1 TGCAGTGCTCTTCAGGGGGCTAACTATGGCTACACCTTC CSALQGANYGYTF
. TRBJ1-1 . TRBV5-1 TGCGCCAGCAACGGACTGGGGAACACTGAAGCTTTCTTT CASNGLGNTEAFF
. TRBJ2-2 TRBD2 TRBV3-1 TGTGCCAGCAGCCAAGATATCCCTAGCGGGAGAGTGTCCGGGGAGCTGTTTTTT CASSQDIPSGRVSGELFF
many TRBJ1-5 . TRBV12-3/TRBV12-4 TGTGCCAGCAGTTCGACAGATTATAGCAATCAGCCCCAGCATTTT CASSSTDYSNQPQHF
few TRBJ2-3 TRBD2 TRBV7-2 TGTGCCAGCAAGGTCGGGCTAGCGGGCGATACGCAGTATTTT CASKVGLAGDTQYF
. TRBJ2-7 TRBD1 TRBV10-3 TGTGCCATCAGTGAAGCAGGGGGCTCCTACGAGCAGTACTTC CAISEAGGSYEQYF
once TRBJ2-1 . TRBV19 TGTGCCAGTAGTATAGATCCCTTCTCCTACAATGAGCAGTTCTTC CASSIDPFSYNEQFF
. TRBJ2-3 . TRBV10-3 TGTGCCATCAAAACGGACTCCACTCCCGGGGCAGATACGCAGTATTTT CAIKTDSTPGADTQYF
few TRBJ2-7 TRBD2 TRBV5-1 TGCGCCAGCAGCTTGGCCGCGGGAGGCCCCTCCTACGAGCAGTACTTC CASSLAAGGPSYEQYF
few TRBJ2-1 . TRBV7-9 TGTGCCAGTGGGAAGGCGTACAATGAGCAGTTCTTC CASGKAYNEQFF
. TRBJ2-1 TRBD2 TRBV20-1 TGCAGTGCCTTGAGGGCGGGAGTCACCTATGAGCAGTTCTTC CSALRAGVTYEQFF
few TRBJ2-3 . TRBV5-5 TGTGCCAGCAGCTTGGAAAGTAGGTCGGCTGATACGCAGTATTTT CASSLESRSADTQYF
. TRBJ2-1 . TRBV20-1 TGCAGTGCTAGTCTTTGGAAGGATGAGCAGTTCTTC CSASLWKDEQFF
few TRBJ2-1 . TRBV20-1 TGCAGTTCAGCCCCCGCGGGACTCGGCTACAATGAGCAGTTCTTC CSSAPAGLGYNEQFF
few TRBJ2-7 TRBD1 TRBV2 TGTGCCAGCGGCGCTAATTTGGGACAGAGAACCTACGAGCAGTACTTC CASGANLGQRTYEQYF
. TRBJ2-3 . TRBV2 TGTGCCAGCCACAAGCAGGCTAACACAGATACGCAGTATTTT CASHKQANTDTQYF
. TRBJ2-5 . TRBV29-1 TGCAGCGTTGAATCCAGGCGGCAGCGAGAGACCCAGTACTTC CSVESRRQRETQYF
few TRBJ1-1 . TRBV14 TGTGCCAGCAGCCAGTCACTGCCAGGGGTCACTGAAGCTTTCTTT CASSQSLPGVTEAFF
few TRBJ2-2 TRBD2 TRBV7-7 TGTGCTAGCAGCCAATCCGGGACTAGGGGCACCGGGGAGCTGTTTTTT CASSQSGTRGTGELFF
many TRBJ2-3 . TRBV7-3 TGTGCCAGCAGTTCACAGGGCACAGATACGCAGTATTTT CASSSQGTDTQYF
. TRBJ1-5 . TRBV20-1 TGCAGTGCTAGAGCTGGGACTGGCATTTGGCCCCAGCATTTT CSARAGTGIWPQHF
. TRBJ2-3 TRBD2 TRBV4-2 TGTGCCAGCGGTTGGACTAGCGGGGGGAAAACAGATACGCAGTATTTT CASGWTSGGKTDTQYF
. TRBJ2-3 . TRBV11-1 TGTGCCAGCAGCTTAGCGTTAGGAGGGGCCCCCCACACAGATACGCAGTATTTT CASSLALGGAPHTDTQYF
. TRBJ2-3 . TRBV2 TGTGCCAGCAGTGATGGAGGGTATAAGCAGTATTTT CASSDGGYKQYF
. TRBJ2-1 TRBD2 TRBV3-1 TGTGCCACCAGACTAGCGGGGGGGCCGACTGAGCAGTTCTTC CATRLAGGPTEQFF
. TRBJ2-3 . TRBV20-1 TGCAGTGCTTCCGGAAGGGCTAGTCGGCCAGATACGCAGTATTTT CSASGRASRPDTQYF
. TRBJ2-1 . TRBV19 TGTGCCAGTAGTATAGTCAATGAGCAGTTCTTC CASSIVNEQFF
few TRBJ2-1 . TRBV5-1 TGCGCCAGCAGCTTGCTTTCGGGGACGGTGAGCTCCTACAATGAGCAGTTCTTC CASSLLSGTVSSYNEQFF
. TRBJ2-7 TRBD2 TRBV7-2 TGTGCCAGCAGAAGGGGACTAGCGGGGAGCTCCTACGAGCAGTACTTC CASRRGLAGSSYEQYF
. TRBJ2-1 TRBD2 TRBV20-1 TGCAGTGCTTCAGCGGGGAGCTCCTACAATGAGCAGTTCTTC CSASAGSSYNEQFF
few TRBJ2-4 . TRBV5-1 TGCGCCAGCAGCTTGGCCGGGGTCAGGCAGTACTTC CASSLAGVRQYF
few TRBJ1-3 . TRBV13 TGTGCCACCTCACAGGGTGATGGAAACACCATATATTTT CATSQGDGNTIYF
. TRBJ2-4 . TRBV2 TGTGCCAGCAGTGTAACCACAAGGAGTCTAGCCAAAAACATTCAGTACTTC CASSVTTRSLAKNIQYF
. TRBJ1-1 . TRBV5-1 TGCGCCAGCAGCTCCAGGGCAGGGGACGCTGAAGCTTTCTTT CASSSRAGDAEAFF
. TRBJ2-1 TRBD2 TRBV20-1 TGCAGTGCTAGGGAGACTAGCGGGAGTTCAAATGAGCAGTTCTTC CSARETSGSSNEQFF
many TRBJ1-5 . TRBV6-4 TGTGCCAGCAGGAAATTCGTACAGGGTGGGAATCAGCCCCAGCATTTT CASRKFVQGGNQPQHF
. TRBJ1-1 . TRBV3-1 TGTGCCAGCAGCCAAGAAACAAGTGAAGCTTTCTTT CASSQETSEAFF
. TRBJ2-2 . TRBV20-1 TGCAGTGTCCCGTCCCGCTCCAACACCGGGGAGCTGTTTTTT CSVPSRSNTGELFF
once TRBJ2-2 . TRBV12-3/TRBV12-4 TGTGCCAGCAGTTTAGGGCCCCAGAACACCGGGGAGCTGTTTTTT CASSLGPQNTGELFF
. TRBJ2-1 . TRBV20-1 TGCAGTGCCAGGGTTGCGGGACGAAGTGAAGGGCAGTTCTTC CSARVAGRSEGQFF
. TRBJ2-3 . TRBV29-1 TGCAGCGTTTTTAGGGCCCTCGGTCCCACAGATACGCAGTATTTT CSVFRALGPTDTQYF
. TRBJ2-3 TRBD2 TRBV30 TGTGCCTGGAGTGCGGGACTAAAGACAGATACGCAGTATTTT CAWSAGLKTDTQYF